These 19 T cell receptor beta chains were sequenced from one sample in a study of T cells expressing NK-cell markers. TCRdb reprocessed the 5' RACE reads and reports one entry per CDR3 protein, with no DNA. The table gives 350,000 to 400,000 distinct CDR3 sequences; the top ten clones make up about 10% of it. The specimen was blood T cells: a sorted CD56 or NKG2C T cell subset, CD4+ or CD8+ T cells, or bulk PBMC T cells (not recorded which). These receptors all stem from a woman in her 50s in good health.

The chain combines TRBV27 with TRBJ2-3; TCRdb's D gene call, TRBD2, goes unchecked for lack of DNA. Germline V gene sequence: CDR1 MNHEY, CDR2 SMNVEV (reference sequence). The CDR3 has 16 amino acids. The CDR3 here is CASSLWGLAGGDTQYF.

The genes are TRBV9 and TRBJ2-4; TCRdb gives TRBD2 as the D gene, but with no DNA this cannot be confirmed. The CDR3 contains 17 residues. Germline loops: CDR1 SGDLS, CDR2 YYNGEE. The chain's CDR3 is CASSVGVGDPAKNIQYF.

CDR3 sequence reads: CASTRLADSSYEQYF. The rearrangement links TRBV10-2 to TRBJ2-7; the TCRdb D gene call, TRBD2, has no DNA to confirm it. CDR1 is WSHSY and CDR2 is SAAADI in the germline V gene. The CDR3 has 15 residues.

CDR3 sequence: CASSTRQGPNNSPLHF. The chain uses TRBV9 and TRBJ1-6; checking the TCRdb D call of TRBD1 is not possible without DNA. Germline lookup yields CDR1 SGDLS and CDR2 YYNGEE. The CDR3 extends over 16 amino acids.

The gene calls are TRBV12-3 or TRBV12-4 and TRBJ2-1; the D call of TRBD2 rests on TCRdb alone, since no DNA is present to check it. The CDR3 contains 18 residues. CDR3: CASSQPPFFGRAGNEQFF.

This chain connects TRBV15 to TRBJ2-4. The CDR3 is 13 amino acids. Per the germline V gene, CDR1 is LNHNV and CDR2 is YYDKDF (reference sequence). The CDR3 sequence: CATSRSAKNIQYF.

This sequence joins TRBV14 and TRBJ2-3; the D call of TRBD1 rests on TCRdb alone, since no DNA is present to check it. Germline V CDR1 and CDR2: SGHDN, FVKESK. The CDR3 is 15 residues long. CDR3 protein: CASSRGDRSTDTQYF.

This chain joins TRBV28 and TRBJ2-2; no DNA is available, so the TRBD1 call from TCRdb remains unchecked. This CDR3 region has 15 residues. The germline CDR1 and CDR2 sequences are MDHEN and SYDVKM. The CDR3 region is CASSLGGARTGELFF.

This sequence joins TRBV7-2 and TRBJ2-5; TCRdb's D call, TRBD2, is unchecked because there is no DNA. The CDR3 consists of 17 residues. Germline lookup yields CDR1 SGHTA and CDR2 FQGNSA. CDR3 protein: CASSFSAWASGKETQYF.

This chain joins TRBV6-1 and TRBJ2-1; TCRdb outputs TRBD1, but without DNA this stays unchecked. Germline values: CDR1 MNHNS, CDR2 SASEGT. CDR3 length equals 13 residues. The chain's CDR3 is CASTSPAYNEQFF.

The chain is built from TRBV6-5 and TRBJ2-1; there is no DNA to check the TCRdb D call of TRBD1. CDR1 is MNHEY, CDR2 SVGAGI, per germline. CDR3 length: 15 residues. The chain's CDR3 is CASSKGQGMINEQFF.

The chain combines TRBV6-5 with TRBJ2-1; TCRdb's D call of TRBD2 is untestable without DNA. Looked up from germline, CDR1 is MNHEY and CDR2 is SVGAGI. The CDR3 totals 14 residues. CDR3 region: CASSSLAGLNEQFF.

The genes are TRBV20-1 and TRBJ2-3; the TRBD2 assignment by TCRdb is unverifiable without DNA. This CDR3 comprises 15 residues. CDR1 is DFQATT, CDR2 SNEGSKA, per germline (reference sequence). The CDR3 sequence is CSASGLASNTDTQYF.

The chain uses TRBV4-1 and TRBJ1-6. The germline gives CDR1 MGHRA, CDR2 YSYEKL. This CDR3 has 15 amino acids. The CDR3 reads CASSQTPGASAPLHF.

The rearrangement uses TRBV7-9 and TRBJ1-4. The CDR3 is 14 residues long. The germline V gene has CDR1 SEHNR and CDR2 FQNEAQ (reference sequence). CDR3 protein: CASSLPTLDEKLFF.

The J gene is TRBJ1-1, the V gene TRBV30. This CDR3 is 12 amino acids long. Germline CDR1 reads GTSNPN; CDR2 reads SVGIG (reference sequence). The CDR3 sequence is CAWGSSNTEAFF.

The chain recombines TRBV5-1 with TRBJ2-7; TCRdb indicates TRBD1, and absent DNA this call remains unverified. CDR3 size: 13 residues. Per the germline V gene, CDR1 is SGHRS and CDR2 is YFSETQ. This CDR3 is CASRGQGTYEQYF.

The rearrangement joins TRBV7-9 to TRBJ2-2; TCRdb returns TRBD1, unconfirmable since there is no DNA. Germline V CDR1 and CDR2: SEHNR, FQNEAQ (reference sequence). The CDR3 covers 14 residues. CDR3 amino acids: CASNEAGVYGELFF.

The J gene is TRBJ2-5, the V gene TRBV27; the D call of TRBD2 rests on TCRdb alone, since no DNA is present to check it. This CDR3 is 16 amino acids long. From germline, CDR1 is MNHEY and CDR2 SMNVEV (reference sequence). The CDR3 loop reads CATSKGRGVRGETQYF.